Each of the 16 T cell receptor beta chains below was sequenced from the same sample in a study of cytotoxic CD8 clonotypes in ibrutinib-treated CLL. Measured with immunoSEQ multiplex PCR; TCRdb has only the in-frame clones, and not every one. This sample has about 72,000 clones, with over 75% found just once. The sequenced sample was PBMCs, obtained at disease progression, from a patient treated with ibrutinib. These receptors all come from a human donor with chronic lymphocytic leukemia.

J is TRBJ2-7 and V is TRBV29-1; TRBD1 matches 10 bases. The CDR3 contains 13 residues. With 6 bases clipped from V and 6 bases from J, the junction kept 8 bases outside the gene matches. In germline, CDR1 is SQVTM, CDR2 ANQGSEA. The CDR3 bases are TGCAGCGTCCCCGGGACAGGGGATACCGAGCAGTACTTC. Its translation is CSVPGTGDTEQYF.

The chain is built from TRBV5-1 and TRBJ2-3; 10 bases fit TRBD2. CDR3 length equals 19 residues. V was clipped by 0 bases and J by 1 base; unmatched bases: 11. From germline, CDR1 is SGHRS and CDR2 YFSETQ. The CDR3 DNA is TGCGCCAGCAGCTTGGAGGGACTAGCGCTACAACGGGGCACAGATACGCAGTATTTT. Translation: CASSLEGLALQRGTDTQYF.

V usage is TRBV4-2 and J usage is TRBJ2-6; 8 nucleotides align to TRBD1. Germline CDR1 and CDR2: LGHNA and YNFKEQ. V gave up 0 bases and J gave up 0 bases; unmatched junction bases: 7. The CDR3 is 19 residues long. CDR3 residues: CASSQESRGRFSGANVLTF. Written as DNA, the CDR3 is TGTGCCAGCAGCCAAGAATCCAGGGGGCGCTTCTCTGGGGCCAACGTCCTGACTTTC.

The V and J genes are TRBV14 and TRBJ2-7, with D perhaps matching TRBD2 (6 bases). With 5 bases removed from V and 0 bases from J, the gap between germline ends came to 14 bases. The CDR3 spans 15 residues. Germline CDR1 is SGHDN and CDR2 is FVKESK. The CDR3 sequence: CASSGRGGPSYEQYF. CDR3 coding DNA: TGTGCCAGCAGCGGCCGGGGAGGCCCCTCCTACGAGCAGTACTTC.

The chain employs TRBV18 and TRBJ1-2; D not certain. V was clipped by 6 bases and J by 5 bases, with 16 bases between them. CDR3 length: 14 residues. Germline V gene lookup returns CDR1 KGHSH and CDR2 LQKENI. CDR3 protein: CASSPARYSYGYTF. The CDR3 DNA sequence: TGTGCCAGCTCGCCTGCCCGCTATTCTTATGGCTACACCTTC.

The chain recombines TRBV27 with TRBJ2-7; 8 bases fit TRBD2. Germline CDR1 MNHEY, CDR2 SMNVEV (reference sequence). V trimming: 3 bases; J trimming: 5 bases; junction bases outside the gene matches: 6. This CDR3 comprises 14 residues. The CDR3 DNA is TGTGCCAGCAGTTTCGGGAGGGCCTCTCACGAGCAGTACTTC. It specifies CASSFGRASHEQYF.

The rearrangement joins TRBV29-1 to TRBJ2-5; TRBD1 aligns across 8 bases. Germline loops: CDR1 SQVTM, CDR2 ANQGSEA. V gave up 7 bases and J gave up 5 bases; unmatched junction bases: 6. This CDR3 is 12 amino acids long. The CDR3 region is CSGYRGRETQYF. CDR3 nucleotides: TGCAGCGGCTACAGGGGGAGGGAGACCCAGTACTTC.

This rearrangement joins TRBV2 to TRBJ2-5, with 7 bases fitting TRBD2. Germline V gene sequence: CDR1 SNHLY, CDR2 FYNNEI. V lost 2 bases, J lost 5 bases, and 2 bases stayed unmatched. The CDR3 is 13 residues long. As DNA, the CDR3 is TGTGCCAGCAGTGAAAACGGGGGGGAGACCCAGTACTTC. This codes for CASSENGGETQYF.

This chain uses TRBV19 with TRBJ2-1; D assignment may be TRBD1 or TRBD2 (5 bases each). V gave up 3 bases and J gave up 9 bases, with 15 bases separating them. The V gene's germline CDR1 is LNHDA and CDR2 SQIVND (reference sequence). There are 14 residues in the CDR3. This chain's CDR3 is CASSMGTAESEQFF. The CDR3 region has the DNA TGTGCCAGTAGTATGGGGACCGCGGAAAGTGAGCAGTTCTTC.

The chain has TRBV7-9 and TRBJ1-6; the D is unclear. Trimming took 1 base from V and 8 from J, leaving 9 bases between them. CDR3 length equals 14 residues. Germline V lookup: CDR1 SEHNR, CDR2 FQNEAQ (reference sequence). The CDR3 reads CASSLGGGYSPLHF. CDR3 DNA: TGTGCCAGCAGCTTAGGGGGAGGGTATTCACCCCTCCACTTT.

V and J are TRBV2 and TRBJ2-3, with 16 positions matching TRBD2. The germline V gene has CDR1 SNHLY and CDR2 FYNNEI. The length of the CDR3 is 17 residues. With 3 bases clipped from V and 5 bases from J, the junction kept 5 bases outside the gene matches. The CDR3 DNA is TGTGCCAGCAGTGAGGGACTAGCGGGGGGGCGGAGAGATACGCAGTATTTT. Amino acid sequence: CASSEGLAGGRRDTQYF.

This clone was detected once. The chain has TRBV6-5 and TRBJ2-2, with a possible D match to TRBD1 (6 bases). CDR3 size: 15 residues. CDR1 and CDR2 (germline): MNHEY, SVGAGI. CDR3 amino acids: CASRPGAHNTGELFF. The CDR3 region has the DNA TGTGCTTCCAGGCCAGGGGCGCACAACACCGGGGAGCTGTTTTTT.

The J gene is TRBJ1-1, the V gene TRBV11-2; 9 nucleotides match TRBD1. V lost 5 bases, J lost 1 base, and 5 bases stayed unmatched. CDR1 and CDR2 (germline): SGHAT, FQNNGV. The CDR3 has 15 residues. CDR3 protein: CASSKDRGKNTEAFF. The CDR3 DNA sequence: TGTGCCAGCAGCAAGGACAGGGGCAAGAACACTGAAGCTTTCTTT. The full variable domain, rest sourced from reference TRBV11-2 and TRBJ1-1, is EAGVAQSPRYKIIEKRQSVAFWCNPISGHATLYWYQQILGQGPKLLIQFQNNGVVDDSQLPKDRFSAERLKGVDSTLKIQPAKLEDSAVYLCASSKDRGKNTEAFFGQGTRLTVV.

The V and J genes are TRBV4-2 and TRBJ2-7; 11 positions agree with TRBD1. Losses at the gene ends were 1 base for V and 5 bases for J; bases not matched to a gene: 4. Germline-derived CDR1 and CDR2 are LGHNA and YNFKEQ. CDR3 length: 15 amino acids. This CDR3 reads CASSQGTGGADEQYF. DNA for the CDR3: TGTGCCAGCAGCCAAGGGACAGGGGGCGCGGACGAGCAGTACTTC.

The chain links TRBV30 to TRBJ2-3; TRBD2 might be the D (6 bases). CDR3 length equals 13 residues. Germline lookup yields CDR1 GTSNPN and CDR2 SVGIG (reference sequence). V was shortened by 2 bases and J by 0 bases, with 6 bases between the two germline ends. The DNA for the CDR3 is TGTGCCTGGAGTAGCGGGAGCACAGATACGCAGTATTTT. It translates to CAWSSGSTDTQYF.

This clone came up a few times. The gene calls are TRBV7-9 and TRBJ1-5, with a tentative D call TRBD1 (6 bases). The CDR3 covers 16 residues. Deletions cut 1 base from V and 0 bases from J, with 10 bases between. Germline V gene lookup returns CDR1 SEHNR and CDR2 FQNEAQ (reference sequence). CDR3 sequence reads: CASSLVGGYSNQPQHF. CDR3 nucleotides: TGTGCCAGCAGCTTAGTAGGGGGGTATAGCAATCAGCCCCAGCATTTT. Full variable domain (missing parts from reference TRBV7-9 and TRBJ1-5): DTGVSQNPRHKITKRGQNVTFRCDPISEHNRLYWYRQTLGQGPEFLTYFQNEAQLEKSRLLSDRFSAERPKGSFSTLEIQRTEQGDSAMYLCASSLVGGYSNQPQHFGDGTRLSIL.